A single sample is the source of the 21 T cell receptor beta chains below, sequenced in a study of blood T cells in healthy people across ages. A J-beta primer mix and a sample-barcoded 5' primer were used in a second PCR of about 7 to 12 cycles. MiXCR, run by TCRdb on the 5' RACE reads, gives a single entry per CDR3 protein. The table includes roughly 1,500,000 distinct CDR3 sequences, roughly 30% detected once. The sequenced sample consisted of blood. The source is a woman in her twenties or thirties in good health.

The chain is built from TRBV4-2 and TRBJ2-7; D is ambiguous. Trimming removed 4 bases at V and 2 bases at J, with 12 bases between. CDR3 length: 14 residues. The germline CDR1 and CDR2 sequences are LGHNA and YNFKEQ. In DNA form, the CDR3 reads TGTGCCAGCAGCCCGCCTAACGGCGCCTACGAGCAGTACTTC. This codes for CASSPPNGAYEQYF.

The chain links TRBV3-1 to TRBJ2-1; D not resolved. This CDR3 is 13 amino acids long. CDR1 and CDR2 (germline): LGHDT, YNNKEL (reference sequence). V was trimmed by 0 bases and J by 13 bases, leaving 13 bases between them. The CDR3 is CASSQELVTDQFF. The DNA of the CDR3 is TGTGCCAGCAGCCAAGAGTTGGTTACCGATCAGTTCTTC.

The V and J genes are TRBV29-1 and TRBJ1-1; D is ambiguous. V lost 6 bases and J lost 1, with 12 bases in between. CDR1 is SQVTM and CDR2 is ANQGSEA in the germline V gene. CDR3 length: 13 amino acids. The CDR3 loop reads CSVVRATNTEAFF. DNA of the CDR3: TGCAGCGTCGTGCGGGCGACGAACACTGAAGCTTTCTTT.

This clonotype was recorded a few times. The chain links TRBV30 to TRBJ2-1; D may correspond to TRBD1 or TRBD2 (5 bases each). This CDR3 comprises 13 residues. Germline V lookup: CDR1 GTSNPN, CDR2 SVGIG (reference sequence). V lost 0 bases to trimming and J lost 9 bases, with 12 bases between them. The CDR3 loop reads CAWSVLGDLEQFF. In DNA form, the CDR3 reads TGTGCCTGGAGTGTACTTGGGGACCTTGAGCAGTTCTTC.

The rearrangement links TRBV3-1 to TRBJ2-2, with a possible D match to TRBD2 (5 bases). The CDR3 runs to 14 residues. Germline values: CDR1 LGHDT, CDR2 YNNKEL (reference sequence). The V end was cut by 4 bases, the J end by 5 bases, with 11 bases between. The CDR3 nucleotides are TGTGCCAGCAGCCCCCTACTAGAAACCGGGGAGCTGTTTTTT. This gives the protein CASSPLLETGELFF.

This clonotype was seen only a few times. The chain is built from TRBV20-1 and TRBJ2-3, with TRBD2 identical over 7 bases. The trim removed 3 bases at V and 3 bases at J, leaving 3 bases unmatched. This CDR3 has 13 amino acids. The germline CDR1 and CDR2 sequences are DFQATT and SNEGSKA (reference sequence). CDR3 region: CSASRRGTDTQYF. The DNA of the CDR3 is TGCAGTGCTAGTCGGCGGGGGACAGATACGCAGTATTTT.

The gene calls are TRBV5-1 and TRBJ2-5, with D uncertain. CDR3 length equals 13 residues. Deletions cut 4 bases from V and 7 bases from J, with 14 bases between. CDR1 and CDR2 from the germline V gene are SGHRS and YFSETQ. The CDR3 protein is CASSVKRSGTQYF. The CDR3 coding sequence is TGCGCCAGCAGCGTGAAGAGGAGTGGGACCCAGTACTTC.

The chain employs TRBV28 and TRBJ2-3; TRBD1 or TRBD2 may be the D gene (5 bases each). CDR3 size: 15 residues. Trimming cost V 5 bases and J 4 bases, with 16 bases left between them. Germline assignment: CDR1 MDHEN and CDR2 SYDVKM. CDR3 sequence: CASSLNPGPPDTQYF. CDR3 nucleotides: TGTGCCAGCAGTCTCAACCCGGGACCCCCAGATACGCAGTATTTT.

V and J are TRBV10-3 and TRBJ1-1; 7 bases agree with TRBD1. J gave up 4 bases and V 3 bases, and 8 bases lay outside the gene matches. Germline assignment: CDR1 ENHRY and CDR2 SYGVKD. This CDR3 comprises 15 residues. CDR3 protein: CAISERQGGITEAFF. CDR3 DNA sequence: TGTGCCATCAGTGAAAGGCAGGGGGGGATCACTGAAGCTTTCTTT.

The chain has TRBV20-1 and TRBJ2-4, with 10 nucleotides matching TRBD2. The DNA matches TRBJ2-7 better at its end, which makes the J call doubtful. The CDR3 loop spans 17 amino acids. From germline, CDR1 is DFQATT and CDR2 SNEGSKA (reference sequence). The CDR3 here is CSARDLASGGLAYEQYF. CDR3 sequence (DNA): TGCAGTGCTAGAGATCTGGCTAGCGGGGGCCTAGCCTACGAGCAGTACTTC.

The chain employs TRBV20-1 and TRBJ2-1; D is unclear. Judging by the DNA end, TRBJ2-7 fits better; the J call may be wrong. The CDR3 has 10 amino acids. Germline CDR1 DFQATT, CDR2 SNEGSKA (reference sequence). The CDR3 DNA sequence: TGCAGTGCCCTATATAATGAGCAGTACTTC. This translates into CSALYNEQYF.

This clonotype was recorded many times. This chain's CDR3 is CATSAPGSSGEQFF. The CDR3 bases are TGTGCCACCAGTGCCCCAGGGTCGAGTGGTGAGCAGTTCTTC. The chain links TRBV24-1 to TRBJ2-1, with D possibly being TRBD1 (5 bases). The germline V and J ends were trimmed by 5 bases and 9 bases, with 16 bases remaining between them. This CDR3 comprises 14 residues. In germline, CDR1 is KGHDR, CDR2 SFDVKD.

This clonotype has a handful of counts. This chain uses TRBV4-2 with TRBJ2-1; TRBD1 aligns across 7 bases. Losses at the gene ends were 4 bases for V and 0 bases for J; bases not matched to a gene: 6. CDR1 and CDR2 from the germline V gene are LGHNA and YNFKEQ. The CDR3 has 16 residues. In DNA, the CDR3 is TGTGCCAGCAGCCGCCAAGGGGGCAGCTCCTACAATGAGCAGTTCTTC. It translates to CASSRQGGSSYNEQFF.

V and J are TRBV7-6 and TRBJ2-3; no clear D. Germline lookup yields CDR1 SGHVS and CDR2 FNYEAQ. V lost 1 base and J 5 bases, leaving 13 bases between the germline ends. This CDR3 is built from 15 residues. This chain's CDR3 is CASSLGGTPGDTQYF. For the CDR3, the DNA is TGTGCCAGCAGCTTAGGCGGAACCCCGGGAGATACGCAGTATTTT. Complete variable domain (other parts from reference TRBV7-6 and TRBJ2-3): GAGVSQSPRYKVTKRGQDVALRCDPISGHVSLYWYRQALGQGPEFLTYFNYEAQQDKSGLPNDRFSAERPEGSISTLTIQRTEQRDSAMYRCASSLGGTPGDTQYFGPGTRLTVL.

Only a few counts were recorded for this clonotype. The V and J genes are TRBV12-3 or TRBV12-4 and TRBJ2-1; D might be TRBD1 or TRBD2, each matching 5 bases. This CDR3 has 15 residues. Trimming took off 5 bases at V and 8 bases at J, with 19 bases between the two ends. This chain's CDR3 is CASSPRWGSVDEQFF. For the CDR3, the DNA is TGTGCCAGCAGTCCCAGGTGGGGGTCAGTGGATGAGCAGTTCTTC.

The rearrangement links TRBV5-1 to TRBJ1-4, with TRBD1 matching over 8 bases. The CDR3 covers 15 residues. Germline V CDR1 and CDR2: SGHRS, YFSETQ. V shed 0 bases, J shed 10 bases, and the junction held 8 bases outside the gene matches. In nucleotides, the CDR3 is TGCGCCAGCAGCTTGGAGGACAGGGCCAAGGGAAAACTGTTTTTT. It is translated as CASSLEDRAKGKLFF.

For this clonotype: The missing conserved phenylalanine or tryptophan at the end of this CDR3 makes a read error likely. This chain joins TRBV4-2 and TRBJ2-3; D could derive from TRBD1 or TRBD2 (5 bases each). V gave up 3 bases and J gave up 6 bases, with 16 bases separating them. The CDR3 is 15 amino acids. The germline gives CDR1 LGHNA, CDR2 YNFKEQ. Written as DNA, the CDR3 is TGTGCCAGCAGCCAGGAATTCCTAGAGGGGGATACGCAGTATGTT. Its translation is CASSQEFLEGDTQYV.

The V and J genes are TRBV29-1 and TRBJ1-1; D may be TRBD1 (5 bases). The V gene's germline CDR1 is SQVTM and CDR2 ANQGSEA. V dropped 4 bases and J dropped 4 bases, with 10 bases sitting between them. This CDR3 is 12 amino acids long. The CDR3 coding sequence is TGCAGCGTTGGCGGGGGTGGCACTGAAGCTTTCTTT. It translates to CSVGGGGTEAFF.

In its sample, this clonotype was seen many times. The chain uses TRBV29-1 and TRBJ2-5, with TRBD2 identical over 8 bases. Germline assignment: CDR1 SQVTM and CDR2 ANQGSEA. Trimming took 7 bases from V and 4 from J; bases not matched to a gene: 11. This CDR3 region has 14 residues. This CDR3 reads CSGTKLAATETQYF. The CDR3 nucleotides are TGCAGCGGTACTAAACTAGCGGCGACAGAGACCCAGTACTTC.

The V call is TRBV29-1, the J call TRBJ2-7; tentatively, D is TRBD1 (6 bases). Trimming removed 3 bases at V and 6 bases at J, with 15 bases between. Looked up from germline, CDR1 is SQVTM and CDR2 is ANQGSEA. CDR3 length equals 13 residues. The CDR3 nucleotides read TGCAGCGTTGACCAAACAGGGACAAGCGAGCAGTACTTC. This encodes CSVDQTGTSEQYF.

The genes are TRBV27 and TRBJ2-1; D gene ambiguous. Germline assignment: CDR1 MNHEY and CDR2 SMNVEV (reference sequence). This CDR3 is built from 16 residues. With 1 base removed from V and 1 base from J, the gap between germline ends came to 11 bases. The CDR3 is CASSLYGYLSYNEQFF. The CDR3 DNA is TGTGCCAGCAGTTTATATGGGTACCTGTCCTACAATGAGCAGTTCTTC.